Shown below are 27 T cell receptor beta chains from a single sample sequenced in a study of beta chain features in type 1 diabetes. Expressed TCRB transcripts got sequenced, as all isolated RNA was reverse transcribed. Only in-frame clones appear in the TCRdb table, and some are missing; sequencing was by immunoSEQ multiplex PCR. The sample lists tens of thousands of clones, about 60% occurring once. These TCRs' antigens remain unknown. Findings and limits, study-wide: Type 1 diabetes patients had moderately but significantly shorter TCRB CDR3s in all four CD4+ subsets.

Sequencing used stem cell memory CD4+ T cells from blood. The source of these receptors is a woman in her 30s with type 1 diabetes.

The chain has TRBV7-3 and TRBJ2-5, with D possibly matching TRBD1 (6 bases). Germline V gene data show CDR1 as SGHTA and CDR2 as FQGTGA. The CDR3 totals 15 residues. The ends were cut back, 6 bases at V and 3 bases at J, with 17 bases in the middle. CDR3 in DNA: TGTGCCAGCAGTTACCGCAGGGGCCCCGAAGAGACCCAGTACTTC. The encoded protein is CASSYRRGPEETQYF.

CDR3 in DNA: TGTGCCAGCAGCTTGATGGGGACTAGCCTCTACGAGCAGTACTTC. Its translation: CASSLMGTSLYEQYF. The rearrangement joins TRBV5-4 to TRBJ2-7; 9 nucleotides line up with TRBD2. V was pared by 1 base and J by 3 bases, with 5 bases of the junction left unmatched. This CDR3 has 15 amino acids. CDR1 SGHNT and CDR2 YYREEE come from the germline V gene (reference sequence).

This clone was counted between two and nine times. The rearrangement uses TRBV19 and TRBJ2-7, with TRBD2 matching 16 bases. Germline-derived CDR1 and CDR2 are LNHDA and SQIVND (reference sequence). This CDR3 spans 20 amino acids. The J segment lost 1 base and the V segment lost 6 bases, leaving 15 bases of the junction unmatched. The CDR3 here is CASSNTGTSGRAASSYEQYF. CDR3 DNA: TGTGCCAGTAGCAATACCGGGACTAGCGGGAGGGCCGCAAGTTCCTACGAGCAGTACTTC.

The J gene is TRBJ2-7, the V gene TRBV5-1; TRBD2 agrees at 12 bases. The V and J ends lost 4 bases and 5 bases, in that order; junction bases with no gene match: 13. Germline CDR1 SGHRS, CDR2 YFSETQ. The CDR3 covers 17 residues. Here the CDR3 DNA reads TGCGCCAGCAGCCCCGGACTAGCGGGATCTTTCGCCCACGAGCAGTACTTC. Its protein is CASSPGLAGSFAHEQYF.

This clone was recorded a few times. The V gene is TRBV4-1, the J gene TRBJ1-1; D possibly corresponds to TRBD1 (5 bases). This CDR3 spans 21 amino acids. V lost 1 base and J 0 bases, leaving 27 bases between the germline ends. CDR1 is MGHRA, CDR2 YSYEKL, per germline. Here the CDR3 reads CASSQGIRRRGLEVMNTEAFF. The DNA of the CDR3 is TGCGCCAGCAGCCAAGGTATCCGACGACGGGGACTGGAAGTCATGAACACTGAAGCTTTCTTT.

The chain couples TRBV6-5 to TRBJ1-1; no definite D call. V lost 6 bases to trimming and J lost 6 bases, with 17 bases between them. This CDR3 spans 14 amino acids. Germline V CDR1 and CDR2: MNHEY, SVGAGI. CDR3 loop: CASSLLRGLSEAFF. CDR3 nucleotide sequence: TGTGCCAGCAGCCTTCTCCGGGGTCTATCTGAAGCTTTCTTT.

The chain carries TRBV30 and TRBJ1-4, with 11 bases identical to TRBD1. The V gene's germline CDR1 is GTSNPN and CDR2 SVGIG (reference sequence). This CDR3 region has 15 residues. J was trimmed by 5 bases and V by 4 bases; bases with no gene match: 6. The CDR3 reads CAWTPGDRGNEKLFF. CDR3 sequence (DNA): TGTGCCTGGACCCCGGGGGACAGGGGGAATGAAAAACTGTTTTTT.

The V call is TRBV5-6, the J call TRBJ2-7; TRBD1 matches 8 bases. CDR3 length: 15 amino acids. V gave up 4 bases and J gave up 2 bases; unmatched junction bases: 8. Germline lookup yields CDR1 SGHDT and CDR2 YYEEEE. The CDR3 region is CASSTRTGYPYEQYF. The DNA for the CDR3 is TGTGCCAGCAGCACCCGGACAGGGTACCCCTACGAGCAGTACTTC.

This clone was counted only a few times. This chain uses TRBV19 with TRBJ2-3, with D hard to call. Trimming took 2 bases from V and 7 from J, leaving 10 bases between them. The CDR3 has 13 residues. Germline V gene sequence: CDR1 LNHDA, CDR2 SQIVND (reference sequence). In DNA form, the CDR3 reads TGTGCCAGTAGTATAAACTCCCCGAATACGCAGTATTTT. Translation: CASSINSPNTQYF.

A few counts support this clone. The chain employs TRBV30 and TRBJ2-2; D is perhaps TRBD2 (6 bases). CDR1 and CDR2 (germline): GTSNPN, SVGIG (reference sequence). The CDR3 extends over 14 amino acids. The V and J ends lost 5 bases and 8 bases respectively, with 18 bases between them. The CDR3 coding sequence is TGTGCCTGGTACAGGACTACTCACGTAGGGGAGCTGTTTTTT. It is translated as CAWYRTTHVGELFF.

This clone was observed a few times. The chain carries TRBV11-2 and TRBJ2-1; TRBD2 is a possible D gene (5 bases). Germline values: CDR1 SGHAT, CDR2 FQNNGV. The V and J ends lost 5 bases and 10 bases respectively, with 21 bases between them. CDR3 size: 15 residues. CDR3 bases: TGTGCCAGCAGCCCCGGACTCCTAGAGATACACGAGCAGTTCTTC. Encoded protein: CASSPGLLEIHEQFF.

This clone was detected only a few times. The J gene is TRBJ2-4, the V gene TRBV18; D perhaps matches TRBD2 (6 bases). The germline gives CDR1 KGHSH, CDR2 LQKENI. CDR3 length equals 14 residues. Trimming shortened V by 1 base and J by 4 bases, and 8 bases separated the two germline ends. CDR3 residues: CASSPQGTKNIQYF. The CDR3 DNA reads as TGTGCCAGCTCACCACAGGGGACTAAAAACATTCAGTACTTC.

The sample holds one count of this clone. CDR3 in DNA: TGCGCCAGCAGCCTGAAAACAGGGAATTTAAGAGAAAAACTGTTTTTT. Amino acids: CASSLKTGNLREKLFF. The chain recombines TRBV4-1 with TRBJ1-4; D is perhaps TRBD1 (6 bases). Trimming removed 4 bases from V and 8 bases from J, with 20 bases in between. The germline gives CDR1 MGHRA, CDR2 YSYEKL. This CDR3 spans 16 amino acids.

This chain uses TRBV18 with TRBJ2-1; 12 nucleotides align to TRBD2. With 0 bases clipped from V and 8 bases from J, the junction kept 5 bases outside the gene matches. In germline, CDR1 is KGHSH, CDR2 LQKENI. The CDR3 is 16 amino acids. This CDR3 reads CASSPPRLAGVYEQFF. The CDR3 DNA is TGTGCCAGCTCACCACCGAGACTAGCGGGAGTCTATGAGCAGTTCTTC.

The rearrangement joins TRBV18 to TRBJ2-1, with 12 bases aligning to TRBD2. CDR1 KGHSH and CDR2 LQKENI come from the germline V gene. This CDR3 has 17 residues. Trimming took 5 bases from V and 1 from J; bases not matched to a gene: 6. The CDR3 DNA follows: TGTGCCAGCTCATATCTGACTAGCGGGAGTTCCTACAATGAGCAGTTCTTC. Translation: CASSYLTSGSSYNEQFF.

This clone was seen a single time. CDR3 sequence: CASSSSSYEQYF. The CDR3 region has the DNA TGTGCCAGCAGCTCTAGCTCCTACGAGCAGTACTTC. This chain uses TRBV7-9 with TRBJ2-7; D is unclear. Germline assignment: CDR1 SEHNR and CDR2 FQNEAQ (reference sequence). Trimming took 4 bases from V and 0 from J, leaving 4 bases between them. The CDR3 contains 12 residues.

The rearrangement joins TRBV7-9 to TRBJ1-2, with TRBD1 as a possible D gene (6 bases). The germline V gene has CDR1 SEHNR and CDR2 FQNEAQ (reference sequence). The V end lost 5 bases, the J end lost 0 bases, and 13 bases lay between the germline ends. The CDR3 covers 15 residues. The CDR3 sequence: CASSLQTGANYGYTF. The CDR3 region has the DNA TGTGCCAGCAGCCTTCAGACAGGAGCTAACTATGGCTACACCTTC. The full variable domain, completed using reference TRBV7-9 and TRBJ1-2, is DTGVSQNPRHKITKRGQNVTFRCDPISEHNRLYWYRQTLGQGPEFLTYFQNEAQLEKSRLLSDRFSAERPKGSFSTLEIQRTEQGDSAMYLCASSLQTGANYGYTFGSGTRLTVV.

The CDR3 sequence: CASSVGGFWDNYEQYF. CDR3 sequence (DNA): TGCGCCAGCAGCGTCGGTGGGTTTTGGGACAACTACGAGCAGTACTTC. The rearrangement links TRBV4-1 to TRBJ2-7, with D possibly being TRBD1 (6 bases). With 5 bases removed from V and 3 bases from J, the gap between germline ends came to 20 bases. CDR1 and CDR2 (germline): MGHRA, YSYEKL. This CDR3 region has 16 residues.

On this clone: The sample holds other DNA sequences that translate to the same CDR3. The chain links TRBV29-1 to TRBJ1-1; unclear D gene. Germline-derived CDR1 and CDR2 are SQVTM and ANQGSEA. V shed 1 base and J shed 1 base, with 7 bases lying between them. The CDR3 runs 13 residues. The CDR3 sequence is CSVEGQANTEAFF. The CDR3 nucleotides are TGCAGCGTTGAAGGGCAGGCGAACACTGAAGCTTTCTTT.

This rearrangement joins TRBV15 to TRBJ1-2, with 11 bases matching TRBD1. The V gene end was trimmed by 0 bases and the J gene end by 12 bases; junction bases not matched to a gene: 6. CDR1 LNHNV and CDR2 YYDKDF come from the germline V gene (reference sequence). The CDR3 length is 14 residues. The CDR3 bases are TGTGCCACCAGCAGAGACGGGACAGGGGGAGGCCACACCTTC. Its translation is CATSRDGTGGGHTF.

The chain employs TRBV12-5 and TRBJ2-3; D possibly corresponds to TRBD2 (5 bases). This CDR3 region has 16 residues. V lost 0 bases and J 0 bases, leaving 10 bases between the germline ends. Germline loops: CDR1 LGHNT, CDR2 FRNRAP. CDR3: CASGLVLQRSTDTQYF. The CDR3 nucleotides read TGTGCTAGTGGTTTGGTACTCCAGCGGAGCACAGATACGCAGTATTTT.

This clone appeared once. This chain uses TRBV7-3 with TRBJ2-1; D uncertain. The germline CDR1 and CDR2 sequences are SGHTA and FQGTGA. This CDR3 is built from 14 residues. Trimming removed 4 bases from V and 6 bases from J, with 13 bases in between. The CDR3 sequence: CASSSRLTSNEQFF. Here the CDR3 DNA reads TGTGCCAGCAGCTCGCGACTTACCTCCAATGAGCAGTTCTTC.

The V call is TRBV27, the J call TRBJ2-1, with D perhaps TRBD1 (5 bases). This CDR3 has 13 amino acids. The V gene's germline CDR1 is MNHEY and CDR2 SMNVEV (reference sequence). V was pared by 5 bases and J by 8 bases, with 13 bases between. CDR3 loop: CASSPLWGDEQFF. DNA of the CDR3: TGTGCCAGCAGTCCACTTTGGGGCGATGAGCAGTTCTTC.

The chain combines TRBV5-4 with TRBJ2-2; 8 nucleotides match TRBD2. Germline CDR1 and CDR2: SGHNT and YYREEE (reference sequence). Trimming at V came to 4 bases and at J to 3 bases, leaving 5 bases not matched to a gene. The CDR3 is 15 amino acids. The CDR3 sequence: CASSAGLEDTGELFF. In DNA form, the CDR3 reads TGTGCCAGCAGCGCGGGACTAGAGGACACCGGGGAGCTGTTTTTT.

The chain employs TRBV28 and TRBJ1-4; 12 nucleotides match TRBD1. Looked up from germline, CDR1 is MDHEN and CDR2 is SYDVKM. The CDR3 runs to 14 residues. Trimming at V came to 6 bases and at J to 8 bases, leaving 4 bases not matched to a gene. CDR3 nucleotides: TGTGCCAGCAGCCAGGGACAGGGGGCAGAAAAACTGTTTTTT. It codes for CASSQGQGAEKLFF.

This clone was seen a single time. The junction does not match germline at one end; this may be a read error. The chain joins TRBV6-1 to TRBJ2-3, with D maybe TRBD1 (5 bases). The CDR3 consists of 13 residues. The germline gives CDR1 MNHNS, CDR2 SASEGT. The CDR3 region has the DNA TGTGCCAGCAGAGAAGGAGCAGCCAGGGCGCAGTATTTT. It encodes CASREGAARAQYF.

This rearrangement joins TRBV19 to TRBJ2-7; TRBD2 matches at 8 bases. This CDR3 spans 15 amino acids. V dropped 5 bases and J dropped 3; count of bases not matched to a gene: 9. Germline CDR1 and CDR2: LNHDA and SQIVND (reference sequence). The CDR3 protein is CASSSRPGGIYEQYF. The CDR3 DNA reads TGTGCCAGTAGTTCAAGGCCGGGAGGGATCTACGAGCAGTACTTC.